The clone carrying this T cell receptor beta chain appeared many times. As yet, its antigen is unknown. This entry is derived from a study of Graves' ophthalmopathy and Graves' hyperthyroidism. Points from the study as a whole: Ophthalmopathy versus stable hyperthyroidism: 13-signature model gave 85% to 90% sensitivity, 75% to 82% specificity. Among expanded thyroid clonotypes above 0.001 frequency, most also occurred in blood.

The CDR3 has 14 amino acids. V lost 4 bases, J lost 4 bases, and 3 bases stayed unmatched. The germline CDR1 and CDR2 sequences are SGHDN and FVKESK. Presentation of ophthalmopathy in the donors involved moderate-to-severe activity, CAS ≥3, NOSPECS ≥4 and a duration under 3 months. Patients were excluded if they had other autoimmune diseases or uncontrolled infections, and likewise if pregnancy or lactation applied. Amplification targeted the TCR beta CDR3 regions, with RNA transcripts as the source material. Amplification began with first-round RT-PCR using HTBI primers, then second-round multiplex PCR was performed. One entry per CDR3 protein results from TCRdb running MiXCR on the multiplex PCR reads. The sample yields 300,000 to 350,000 distinct CDR3 sequences, 15% to 20% seen once.

Specimen: peripheral blood. This TCR was recovered from an adult man with Graves' ophthalmopathy. The chain links TRBV14 to TRBJ2-2, with 7 positions matching TRBD2. Written as DNA, the CDR3 is TGTGCCAGCAGCCGCGGGAGAGGCACCGGGGAGCTGTTTTTT. Its translation is CASSRGRGTGELFF.